This T cell receptor beta chain was captured by sequencing in a study of control samples from healthy donors and cancer patients. The table came from immunoSEQ multiplex PCR; TCRdb's copy has only in-frame clones and leaves some out. The sample includes roughly 120,000 clones, approximately 88% of them seen just once. V gave up 4 bases and J gave up 8 bases, with 20 bases separating them. CDR3 length: 15 residues. In germline, CDR1 is LNHDA, CDR2 SQIVND (reference sequence). Sequencing was performed on PBMCs. This receptor was obtained from a woman aged 55-69 years with lung cancer. The rearrangement joins TRBV19 to TRBJ1-2; TRBD1 might be the D (6 bases). The CDR3 region has the DNA TGTGCCAGTAGTAAGAAGGACAGTTTTTCCAAAGGCTACACCTTC. Encoded protein: CASSKKDSFSKGYTF.